This is a list of T cell receptor beta chains from one sample in a study of blood T cell repertoires in COVID-19. TCRdb's copy holds only in-frame clones and misses some; the assay was immunoSEQ multiplex PCR. The table records over 120,000 clones, roughly 80% of them present only once. Sequences were obtained from peripheral blood. These receptor sequences come from a man aged 70 or older who had recovered from COVID-19. CDR3s include the opening cysteine and the closing phenylalanine or tryptophan.

cdr3_length v_call cdr3_aa
16 TRBV25-1 CASSDPTSGRMNEQFF
16 TRBV6-1 CASSEKGGSGANVLTF
14 TRBV7-2 CASSLTQYNSPLHF
13 TRBV5-1 CASSLDTGNTIYF
14 TRBV30 CAWRDAGRGVGAFF
13 TRBV10-3 CAISGSGSDTQYF
16 TRBV10-3 CAISEGGASGTGELFF
14 TRBV5-1 CASSFGQGEDTIYF
15 TRBV27 CASSLSFTPGNTIYF
13 TRBV5-4 CASSEGGYNEQFF
13 TRBV29-1 CSAYRTGNTEAFF
14 TRBV19 CASSADRGNNEQFF